One TCR beta chain is described in this entry. This record belongs to a study of shared clonotypes between healthy human individuals. Background on the study: Donors had three CD4 naive, three CD4 memory, two CD8 naive and one CD8 memory plate apiece.

The ends lost 4 bases at V and 2 bases at J; junction bases unmatched: 10. Germline CDR1 reads SGHRS; CDR2 reads YFSETQ. The CDR3 contains 16 residues. Genomic DNA from each subset was divided evenly over several immunoSEQ plates. Profiling relied on immunoSEQ multiplex PCR, and the TCRdb table lists in-frame clones only, not all of them. This sample has about 1.5 million clones, with 96% found just once. This receptor was taken from a man younger than 40 in good health. The V and J genes are TRBV5-1 and TRBJ2-7; TRBD1 aligns across 9 bases. The specimen was naive CD4+ T cells sorted from blood. Subset described: CD45RA+ positively selected. In DNA form, the CDR3 reads TGCGCCAGCAGCCCGGCCCCGGGACAGGGAACCTACGAGCAGTACTTC. Its translation: CASSPAPGQGTYEQYF. Looking up the rest from reference TRBV5-1 and TRBJ2-7 gives the full variable domain: KAGVTQTPRYLIKTRGQQVTLSCSPISGHRSVSWYQQTPGQGLQFLFEYFSETQRNKGNFPGRFSGRQFSNSRSEMNVSTLELGDSALYLCASSPAPGQGTYEQYFGPGTRLTVT.